Sequencing of this T cell receptor beta chain was carried out in a study of PD-L1 blockade in urothelial cancer. Across the whole study: Chemotherapy regimens numbering 0 to 3 had been given to patients.

The repertoire was sequenced with immunoSEQ multiplex PCR; TCRdb's copy has only in-frame clones and lacks some. The table includes some 43,000 clones, around 81% detected once. The time point here: pretreatment peripheral blood. V shed 1 base and J shed 5 bases, with 12 bases lying between them. The CDR3 has 14 amino acids. The germline gives CDR1 LGHNA, CDR2 YNFKEQ. Sequencing was performed on PBMCs, taken around atezolizumab (anti-PD-L1) treatment. J is TRBJ2-7 and V is TRBV4-2; the D is unclear. The sequence came from a man in his fifties or sixties with urothelial cancer. This CDR3 reads CASSQVGSNHEQYF. CDR3 DNA: TGTGCCAGCAGCCAAGTGGGTAGCAATCACGAGCAGTACTTC.